This T cell receptor beta chain appears in the sequencing data of a study of OX40 agonist ivuxolimab in advanced cancers. Produced via immunoSEQ multiplex PCR; TCRdb's table is partial and in-frame only. The repertoire holds over 40,000 clones, with 75% to 90% as singletons. The sample holds a few counts of this clone. Its antigen remains unknown. Study-wide findings and caveats: Undetermined was the antigen specificity of the expanded peripheral T cells. Compared with others, partial responders at 0.1-3.0 mg/kg displayed clonal expansion among the lowest. In the 0.1 to 3.0 mg/kg range, CD4+ and CD8+ blood T cells had expanded clonally by week 6.

This receptor was identified in an adult with an advanced solid tumor such as melanoma, head and neck, liver or kidney cancer. The sample in question was CD4+ or CD8+ T cells sorted from blood, obtained in a trial of the OX40 agonist ivuxolimab.

The DNA for the CDR3 is TGTGCCTGGGATCAGGGGGCAGATTCACCCCTCCACTTT. Its translation: CAWDQGADSPLHF. V gene TRBV30 combines with J gene TRBJ1-6; the match to TRBD1 covers 8 bases. CDR1 is GTSNPN, CDR2 SVGIG, per germline (reference sequence). There are 13 residues in the CDR3. J was trimmed by 8 bases and V by 5 bases; bases with no gene match: 5.